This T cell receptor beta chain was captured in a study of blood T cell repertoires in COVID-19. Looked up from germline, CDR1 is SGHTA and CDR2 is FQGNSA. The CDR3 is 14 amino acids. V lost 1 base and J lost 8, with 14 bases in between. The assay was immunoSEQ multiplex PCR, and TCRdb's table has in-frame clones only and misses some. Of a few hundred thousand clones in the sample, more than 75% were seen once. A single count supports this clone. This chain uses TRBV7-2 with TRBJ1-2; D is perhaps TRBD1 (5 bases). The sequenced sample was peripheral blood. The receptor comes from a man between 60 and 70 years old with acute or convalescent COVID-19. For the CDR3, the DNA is TGTGCCAGCAGCTTAGGGGGCATTCCGCGCGGCTACACCTTC. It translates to CASSLGGIPRGYTF.